This TCR beta chain was sequenced for a study of blood T cell repertoires in COVID-19. Study details: T cells, B-cell-depleted T cells, or PBMCs provided the cDNA or gDNA that served as material.

Using immunoSEQ multiplex PCR, the repertoire was profiled, and TCRdb retains in-frame clones only, with some absent. The sample contains about 300,000 clones, about 87% of which appear only once. Trimming pared 8 bases from V and 6 bases from J, leaving 13 bases between. The CDR3 is 12 residues long. Per germline, CDR1 SNHLY and CDR2 FYNNEI. V and J are TRBV2 and TRBJ1-1; D is possibly TRBD1 (5 bases). The sequence derives from a woman aged 45 to 65 with COVID-19, enrolled during active disease. The specimen was peripheral blood. CDR3 nucleotides: TGTGCCAGCCAGGGCCTAACTTCTGAAGCTTTCTTT. Encoded protein: CASQGLTSEAFF.